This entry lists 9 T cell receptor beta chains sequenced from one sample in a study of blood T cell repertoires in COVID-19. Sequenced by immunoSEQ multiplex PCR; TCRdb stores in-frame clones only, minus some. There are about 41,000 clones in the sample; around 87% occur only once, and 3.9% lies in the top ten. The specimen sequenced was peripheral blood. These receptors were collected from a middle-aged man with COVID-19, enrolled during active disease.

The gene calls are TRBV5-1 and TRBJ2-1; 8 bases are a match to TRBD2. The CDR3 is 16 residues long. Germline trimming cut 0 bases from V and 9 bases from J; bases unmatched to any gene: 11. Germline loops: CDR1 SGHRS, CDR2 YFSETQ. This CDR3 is CASSLEGLGLTVEQFF. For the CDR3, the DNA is TGCGCCAGCAGCTTGGAGGGACTAGGCCTTACAGTTGAGCAGTTCTTC.

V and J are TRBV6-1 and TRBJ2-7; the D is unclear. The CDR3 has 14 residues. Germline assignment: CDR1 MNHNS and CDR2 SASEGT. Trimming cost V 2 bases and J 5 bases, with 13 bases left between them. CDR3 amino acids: CASSENVRRHEQYF. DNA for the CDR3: TGTGCCAGCAGTGAAAACGTGCGTCGCCACGAGCAGTACTTC.

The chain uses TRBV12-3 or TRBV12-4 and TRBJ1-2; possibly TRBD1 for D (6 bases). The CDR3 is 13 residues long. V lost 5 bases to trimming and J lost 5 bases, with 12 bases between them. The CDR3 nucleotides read TGTGCCAGCAGTAGGGGGAGAGGGTATGGCTACACCTTC. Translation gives CASSRGRGYGYTF.

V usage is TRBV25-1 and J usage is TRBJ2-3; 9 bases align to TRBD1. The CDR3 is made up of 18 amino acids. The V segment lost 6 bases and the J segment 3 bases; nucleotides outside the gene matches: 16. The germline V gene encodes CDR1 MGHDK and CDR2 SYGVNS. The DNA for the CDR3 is TGTGCCAGCAGCCCTTTCCCCTTCGACAGGGGGGGAACAGATACGCAGTATTTT. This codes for CASSPFPFDRGGTDTQYF.

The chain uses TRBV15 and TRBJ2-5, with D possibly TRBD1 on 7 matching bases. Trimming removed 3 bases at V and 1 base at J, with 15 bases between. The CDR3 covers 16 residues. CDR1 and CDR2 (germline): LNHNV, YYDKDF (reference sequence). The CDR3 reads CATSSTIQGGQETQYF. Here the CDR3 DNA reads TGTGCCACCAGCAGTACTATCCAGGGGGGCCAAGAGACCCAGTACTTC.

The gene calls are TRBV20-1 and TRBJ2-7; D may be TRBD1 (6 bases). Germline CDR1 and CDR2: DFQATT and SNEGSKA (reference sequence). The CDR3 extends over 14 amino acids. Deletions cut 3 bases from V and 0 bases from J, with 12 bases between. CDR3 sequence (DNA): TGCAGTGCTAGTAACGGGGACATCTCCTACGAGCAGTACTTC. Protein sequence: CSASNGDISYEQYF.

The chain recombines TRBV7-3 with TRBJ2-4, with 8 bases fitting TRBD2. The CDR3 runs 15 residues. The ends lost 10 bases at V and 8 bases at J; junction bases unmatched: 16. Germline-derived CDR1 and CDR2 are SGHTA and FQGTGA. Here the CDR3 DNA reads TGTGCCACCTACGGGGTCAGCGGGAGAGTATACATTCAGTACTTC. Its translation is CATYGVSGRVYIQYF.

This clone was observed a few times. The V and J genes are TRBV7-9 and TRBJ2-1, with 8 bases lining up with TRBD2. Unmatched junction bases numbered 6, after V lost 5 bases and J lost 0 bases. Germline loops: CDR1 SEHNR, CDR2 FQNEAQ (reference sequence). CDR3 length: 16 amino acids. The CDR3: CASSVSGTSSYNEQFF. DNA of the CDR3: TGTGCCAGCAGCGTTAGCGGGACGAGCTCCTACAATGAGCAGTTCTTC.

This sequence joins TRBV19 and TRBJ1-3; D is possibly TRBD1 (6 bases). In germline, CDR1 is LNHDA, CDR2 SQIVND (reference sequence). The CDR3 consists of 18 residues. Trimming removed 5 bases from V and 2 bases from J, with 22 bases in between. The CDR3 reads CASSDELRAGAAGNTIYF. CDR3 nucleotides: TGTGCCAGTAGTGACGAACTTAGGGCGGGGGCGGCTGGAAACACCATATATTTT.